The clone carrying this T cell receptor beta chain has only one observation. Its specificity is not known. The same CDR3 is also encoded by other DNA sequences in this sample. This sample is drawn from a study of T cell responses to AZD1222 COVID-19 vaccine. Study conclusions and caveats: Variant regions that are unmutated are reportedly the target of nearly half of spike-specific TCRs.

The table came from immunoSEQ multiplex PCR; TCRdb's copy has only in-frame clones and leaves some out. Of 98,000 or so clones in the sample, around 83% were seen once. Germline trimming cut 0 bases from V and 4 bases from J; bases unmatched to any gene: 2. Germline CDR1 and CDR2: SGHRS and YFSETQ. This CDR3 is built from 14 residues. This TCR came from an adult in good health. The chain combines TRBV5-1 with TRBJ2-5, with TRBD1 matching over 8 bases. The input for sequencing was peripheral blood, taken on day 0 of AZD1222 vaccination. The CDR3 is CASSLAGQGETQYF. The CDR3 nucleotides read TGCGCCAGCAGCTTGGCAGGACAGGGAGAGACCCAGTACTTC.